The clone carrying this TCR beta chain has more than one count but fewer than ten. The data belong to a study of early T cells in non-severe SARS-CoV-2 infection. Looked up from germline, CDR1 is SQVTM and CDR2 is ANQGSEA. This CDR3 contains 14 residues. Trimming removed 4 bases at V and 1 base at J, with 12 bases between. The TCR library protocol was used to attach unique molecular identifiers. These identifiers were attached to individual cDNA molecules. TCRdb analysed the 5' RACE reads with MiXCR anew, one entry per CDR3 protein. The sample shows approximately 70,000 distinct CDR3 sequences, about an eighth of them seen only once.

The sequence was collected from an adult who was a healthcare worker with PCR-confirmed SARS-CoV-2 infection or an uninfected control (not recorded which). The sequencing sample was made of whole blood. This chain links TRBV29-1 with TRBJ2-3, with D possibly being TRBD2 (5 bases). The CDR3 coding sequence is TGCAGCGTTGGTAGGGCGGGTGGCACAGATACGCAGTATTTT. Translation gives CSVGRAGGTDTQYF.